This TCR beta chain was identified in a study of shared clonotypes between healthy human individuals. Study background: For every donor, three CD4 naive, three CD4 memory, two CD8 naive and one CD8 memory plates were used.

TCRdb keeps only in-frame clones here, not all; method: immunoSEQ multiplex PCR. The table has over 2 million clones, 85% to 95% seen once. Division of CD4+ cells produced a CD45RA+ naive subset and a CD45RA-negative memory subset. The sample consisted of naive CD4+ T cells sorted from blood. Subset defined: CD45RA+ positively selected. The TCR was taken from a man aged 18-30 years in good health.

The CDR3 nucleotides are TGCGCCAGCAGTGGGGGACTGGGACTGCATGAGCAGTTCTTC. This encodes CASSGGLGLHEQFF. V is TRBV10-1 and J is TRBJ2-1; a weak D match, TRBD2 (6 bases). Germline loops: CDR1 WNHNN, CDR2 SYGVQD (reference sequence). Trimming removed 4 bases from V and 8 bases from J, with 15 bases in between. CDR3 length: 14 amino acids.